A single sample is the source of the 14 T cell receptor beta chains below, sequenced in a study of HIV-infected patients and healthy controls. cDNA was made from roughly 470 ng RNA using alpha and beta constant primers. Using multiplexing indices, alpha and beta chain libraries were generated apart by chain-specific third strand synthesis. TCRdb re-called the 5' RACE reads through MiXCR, storing one row per CDR3 protein. The sample carries around 7,500 distinct CDR3 sequences, less than 8.5% recorded once. No cell fractionation was done, so the repertoire covers all unsorted peripheral blood T cells. The sample in question was blood, obtained before antiretroviral therapy. The source is an adult with HIV infection.

This clonotype is judged medium-sized. CDR3 region: CASSLFLGQPQHF. The CDR3 DNA reads as TGTGCCAGCAGTCTGTTCCTCGGGCAGCCCCAGCATTTT. The genes are TRBV6-2 or TRBV6-3 and TRBJ1-5, with D unresolved. Germline V gene lookup returns CDR1 MNHEY and CDR2 SVGEGT. CDR3 length equals 13 residues. Trimming cost V 5 bases and J 7 bases, with 12 bases left between them.

This clonotype is labeled as medium-sized. V is TRBV10-3 and J is TRBJ1-3, with D possibly TRBD1 on 5 matching bases. CDR1 is ENHRY, CDR2 SYGVKD, per germline. Trimming removed 3 bases at V and 0 bases at J, with 6 bases between. The CDR3 consists of 14 residues. The DNA of the CDR3 is TGTGCCATCAGTGAAGGGGTCTCTGGAAACACCATATATTTT. It is translated as CAISEGVSGNTIYF.

This clonotype occurred many times. V usage is TRBV5-6 and J usage is TRBJ1-1, with D perhaps TRBD1 (5 bases). The V end lost 5 bases, the J end lost 0 bases, and 17 bases lay between the germline ends. The CDR3 loop spans 16 amino acids. The germline gives CDR1 SGHDT, CDR2 YYEEEE. The CDR3 loop reads CASSPTPGRMNTEAFF. In nucleotides, the CDR3 is TGTGCCAGCAGTCCCACCCCGGGACGGATGAACACTGAAGCTTTCTTT.

This clonotype was detected ten times or more. The genes are TRBV15 and TRBJ1-5; 7 nucleotides line up with TRBD1. J was trimmed by 4 bases and V by 2 bases; bases with no gene match: 11. The CDR3 is 17 residues long. Per the germline V gene, CDR1 is LNHNV and CDR2 is YYDKDF (reference sequence). CDR3 residues: CATSRQNRGRSNQPQHF. DNA of the CDR3: TGTGCCACCAGCAGACAAAACAGGGGACGGTCAAATCAGCCCCAGCATTTT. Full variable domain (remainder filled in from reference TRBV15 and TRBJ1-5): DAMVIQNPRYQVTQFGKPVTLSCSQTLNHNVMYWYQQKSSQAPKLLFHYYDKDFNNEADTPDNFQSRRPNTSFCFLDIRSPGLGDTAMYLCATSRQNRGRSNQPQHFGDGTRLSIL.

This clonotype was counted many times. The chain recombines TRBV9 with TRBJ1-6; D remains unclear. CDR1 and CDR2 from the germline V gene are SGDLS and YYNGEE. Between the trimmed V and J ends, which lost 0 bases and 7 bases, there was a span of 11 bases. This CDR3 has 15 amino acids. For the CDR3, the DNA is TGTGCCAGCAGCGTAGTTAAGAAATTGAATTCACCCCTCCACTTT. Its protein product is CASSVVKKLNSPLHF.

This clonotype was counted only a few times. V usage is TRBV13 and J usage is TRBJ1-6, with 7 bases aligning to TRBD1. CDR3 size: 16 residues. V was clipped by 4 bases and J by 10 bases; unmatched bases: 13. Germline CDR1 reads PRHDT; CDR2 reads FYEKMQ (reference sequence). In nucleotides, the CDR3 is TGTGCCAGCAGCTCTAGGGGGCCGGGGTTCGAGTCACCCCTCCACTTT. This encodes CASSSRGPGFESPLHF.

The table lists this clonotype with many counts. The chain is built from TRBV5-1 and TRBJ1-1, with no clear D. CDR3 length equals 15 residues. V was pared by 0 bases and J by 4 bases, with 13 bases between. Looked up from germline, CDR1 is SGHRS and CDR2 is YFSETQ. The CDR3 is CASSLDGRSGTEAFF. The CDR3, as DNA: TGCGCCAGCAGCTTGGATGGCAGGTCGGGCACTGAAGCTTTCTTT.

Sample share makes this clonotype medium-sized. This rearrangement joins TRBV12-3 or TRBV12-4 to TRBJ2-3; 10 nucleotides align to TRBD2. There are 15 residues in the CDR3. V shed 6 bases, J shed 6 bases, and the junction held 9 bases outside the gene matches. The CDR3, as DNA: TGTGCCAGCAGGTTCAGGAGCGGGAGGGCGGATACGCAGTATTTT. This translates into CASRFRSGRADTQYF.

This clonotype is deemed medium-sized. The chain combines TRBV27 with TRBJ1-5; 8 positions agree with TRBD1. The ends lost 7 bases at V and 4 bases at J; junction bases unmatched: 6. Germline V gene sequence: CDR1 MNHEY, CDR2 SMNVEV (reference sequence). The length of the CDR3 is 14 residues. The CDR3 DNA sequence: TGTGCCAGCACCCCTACAGGGGGGAATCAGCCCCAGCATTTT. Protein sequence: CASTPTGGNQPQHF.

This clonotype was picked up many times. The V and J genes are TRBV20-1 and TRBJ2-2, with 9 bases matching TRBD1. CDR1 and CDR2 from the germline V gene are DFQATT and SNEGSKA (reference sequence). The CDR3 has 20 amino acids. V gave up 4 bases and J gave up 4 bases; unmatched junction bases: 22. For the CDR3, the DNA is TGCAGTGCTAAGGGGCCCGCGGGACAGGGCGATCGATATGGCACCGGGGAGCTGTTTTTT. Translation: CSAKGPAGQGDRYGTGELFF.

This clonotype was seen ten or more times. The V gene is TRBV19, the J gene TRBJ1-2; D is ambiguous. The CDR3 runs to 14 residues. In germline, CDR1 is LNHDA, CDR2 SQIVND (reference sequence). V lost 6 bases to trimming and J lost 2 bases, with 13 bases between them. CDR3 loop: CASRPSGSNYGYTF. In DNA, the CDR3 is TGTGCCAGTAGGCCCTCGGGGTCAAACTATGGCTACACCTTC.

This clonotype was recorded at least ten times. The J gene is TRBJ1-4, the V gene TRBV10-3; D perhaps matches TRBD1 (6 bases). CDR1 and CDR2 from the germline V gene are ENHRY and SYGVKD. Deletions cut 2 bases from V and 10 bases from J, with 17 bases between. The CDR3 contains 15 residues. CDR3 in DNA: TGTGCCATCAGTGAGGGGACATCTCCTGGGGGAAAACTGTTTTTT. Translated: CAISEGTSPGGKLFF.

Many counts were recorded for this clonotype. The rearrangement joins TRBV5-1 to TRBJ1-1, with a tentative D call TRBD1 (5 bases). The CDR3 length is 11 residues. The V end was cut by 7 bases, the J end by 6 bases, with 10 bases between. CDR1 SGHRS and CDR2 YFSETQ come from the germline V gene. CDR3 coding DNA: TGCGCCAGCCGGTTGGGGGCTGAAGCTTTCTTT. Amino acids: CASRLGAEAFF.

There are a few counts of this clonotype. The chain combines TRBV7-8 with TRBJ2-7; 8 bases line up with TRBD2. The germline gives CDR1 SGHVS, CDR2 FQNEAQ. This CDR3 is built from 16 residues. V was clipped by 1 base and J by 3 bases; unmatched bases: 8. The CDR3 protein is CASSLGGAGALYEQYF. Here the CDR3 DNA reads TGTGCCAGCAGCTTAGGGGGAGCGGGGGCCCTCTACGAGCAGTACTTC. The entire variable domain, with the rest obtained from reference TRBV7-8 and TRBJ2-7, is as follows: GAGVSQSPRYKVAKRGQDVALRCDPISGHVSLFWYQQALGQGPEFLTYFQNEAQLDKSGLPSDRFFAERPEGSVSTLKIQRTQQEDSAVYLCASSLGGAGALYEQYFGPGTRLTVT.